This T cell receptor (beta chain) appears in the sequencing data of a study of shared clonotypes between healthy human individuals. Study-level points and caveats: Shared across several donors were roughly 5% of the naive CD4 clonotypes.

Trimming pared 4 bases from V and 3 bases from J, leaving 13 bases between. Looked up from germline, CDR1 is SQVTM and CDR2 is ANQGSEA. The CDR3 sequence is 13 residues long. Sequencing used immunoSEQ multiplex PCR; TCRdb keeps in-frame clones, though not all of them. The data hold roughly 1.4 million clones, with around 98.5% observed a single time. To note about this clone: Its antigen is undetermined.

This receptor was taken from a man aged 25-40 years in good health. Sequencing used naive CD4+ T cells sorted from blood. Subset of the sample: CD45RA+ positively selected. This sequence joins TRBV29-1 and TRBJ2-7, with D perhaps TRBD2 (6 bases). The CDR3 spells CSVGSGGNYEQYF. The CDR3 region has the DNA TGCAGCGTTGGTAGCGGAGGTAACTACGAGCAGTACTTC.